The clone carrying this T cell receptor beta chain was observed a few times. Its antigen is unknown. TCRdb re-analysed the 5' RACE reads in MiXCR, keeping a single row per CDR3 protein. The sample has 580,000 or so distinct CDR3 sequences; approximately 15% are singletons. Germline loops: CDR1 KGHDR, CDR2 SFDVKD. V lost 5 bases to trimming and J lost 5 bases, with 8 bases between them. CDR3 length: 13 residues. The data belong to a study of T-cell memory formation after mild COVID-19. Study-wide results and caveats: Most CD4+ clones that shrank were in CM and EM, while CD8+ ones turned up in EMRA.

The genes are TRBV24-1 and TRBJ2-2; either TRBD1 or TRBD2 may supply D (5 bases each). This receptor was taken from an adult woman who had mild COVID-19 (a few samples of this study predate the infection). Cell type and time point are not known. Source material: PBMCs or a T cell subset sorted from them (not recorded which). For the CDR3, the DNA is TGTGCCACCAGTGTATGGGGGACCGGGGAGCTGTTTTTT. Protein product: CATSVWGTGELFF.